This is a list of T cell receptor beta chains from one sample in a study of shared clonotypes between healthy human individuals. Measured with immunoSEQ multiplex PCR; TCRdb has only the in-frame clones, and not every one. The sample yields a few million clones, 93% seen once. The material sequenced was naive CD4+ T cells from PBMCs. These TCRs come from a man between 18 and 29 years old in good health. Some clones in this sample may be carry-over from other donors' samples. Both conserved end residues are part of each CDR3. The order of the fields is D gene, V gene, CDR3 length, J gene, clone size, CDR3 protein, CDR3 DNA. A D gene is named only where the DNA matches it firmly. Expanded clones get a size class; other rows say once, few or many, or leave the size out.

d_gene: -
v_gene: TRBV10-3
len: 15
j_gene: TRBJ2-5
abundance: -
CDR3aa: CAISVGTERLETQYF
CDR3nt: TGTGCCATCAGTGTAGGGACCGAAAGATTAGAGACCCAGTACTTC

d_gene: TRBD2
v_gene: TRBV30
len: 18
j_gene: TRBJ2-3
abundance: -
CDR3aa: CAWSLSASGDVWTDTQYF
CDR3nt: TGTGCCTGGAGTTTATCGGCTAGCGGGGACGTTTGGACAGATACGCAGTATTTT

d_gene: -
v_gene: TRBV6-6
len: 14
j_gene: TRBJ2-7
abundance: -
CDR3aa: CASSYVRENYEQYF
CDR3nt: TGTGCCAGCAGTTACGTCAGAGAGAACTACGAGCAGTACTTC

d_gene: -
v_gene: TRBV28
len: 12
j_gene: TRBJ2-3
abundance: -
CDR3aa: CASSPPVNTQYF
CDR3nt: TGTGCCAGCAGTCCCCCTGTGAATACGCAGTATTTT

d_gene: TRBD2
v_gene: TRBV7-8
len: 12
j_gene: TRBJ2-7
abundance: -
CDR3aa: CASSLAAYEQYF
CDR3nt: TGTGCCAGCAGCCTAGCGGCCTACGAGCAGTACTTC

d_gene: -
v_gene: TRBV5-1
len: 12
j_gene: TRBJ2-5
abundance: -
CDR3aa: CASKEGGETQYF
CDR3nt: TGCGCCAGCAAAGAGGGTGGAGAGACCCAGTACTTC

d_gene: TRBD2
v_gene: TRBV7-9
len: 15
j_gene: TRBJ2-1
abundance: -
CDR3aa: CASKYLAGSYNEQFF
CDR3nt: TGTGCCAGCAAATACCTAGCGGGAAGCTACAATGAGCAGTTCTTC

d_gene: -
v_gene: TRBV7-3
len: 16
j_gene: TRBJ1-1
abundance: once
CDR3aa: CASSLGAPGENTEAFF
CDR3nt: TGTGCCAGCAGCTTAGGGGCCCCGGGGGAGAACACTGAAGCTTTCTTT

d_gene: TRBD1
v_gene: TRBV6-1
len: 15
j_gene: TRBJ1-1
abundance: -
CDR3aa: CASTDRGFSGTEAFF
CDR3nt: TGTGCCAGCACGGACAGGGGATTTTCGGGAACTGAAGCTTTCTTT

d_gene: -
v_gene: TRBV6-6
len: 14
j_gene: TRBJ2-3
abundance: -
CDR3aa: CASSYSVSSVGQYF
CDR3nt: TGTGCCAGCAGTTACTCGGTTTCCTCCGTAGGGCAGTATTTT

d_gene: TRBD2
v_gene: TRBV11-1
len: 19
j_gene: TRBJ2-5
abundance: -
CDR3aa: CASSLEATSGLPNGVTQYF
CDR3nt: TGTGCCAGCAGCTTAGAGGCGACTAGCGGACTACCAAACGGGGTGACCCAGTACTTC

d_gene: -
v_gene: TRBV29-1
len: 13
j_gene: TRBJ2-3
abundance: -
CDR3aa: CSVRGRSTDTQYF
CDR3nt: TGCAGCGTTCGTGGCAGGAGCACAGATACGCAGTATTTT

d_gene: -
v_gene: TRBV7-9
len: 15
j_gene: TRBJ1-4
abundance: -
CDR3aa: CASSLRTPTNEKLFF
CDR3nt: TGTGCCAGCAGCTTACGCACACCAACTAATGAAAAACTGTTTTTT

d_gene: -
v_gene: TRBV5-1
len: 13
j_gene: TRBJ1-1
abundance: -
CDR3aa: CASSLDPGTEAFF
CDR3nt: TGCGCCAGCAGCTTGGATCCAGGGACTGAAGCTTTCTTT

d_gene: TRBD1
v_gene: TRBV7-3
len: 15
j_gene: TRBJ2-1
abundance: -
CDR3aa: CASSDRQGVDNEQFF
CDR3nt: TGTGCCAGCAGCGATAGACAGGGGGTAGACAATGAGCAGTTCTTC

d_gene: -
v_gene: TRBV5-4
len: 14
j_gene: TRBJ1-2
abundance: -
CDR3aa: CASSFELSNYGYTF
CDR3nt: TGTGCCAGCAGCTTTGAGCTCTCTAACTATGGCTACACCTTC

d_gene: -
v_gene: TRBV11-2
len: 17
j_gene: TRBJ1-1
abundance: once
CDR3aa: CASSRGRQGRGWGRAFF
CDR3nt: TGTGCCAGCAGCCGGGGGCGGCAGGGCCGGGGTTGGGGAAGAGCTTTCTTT

d_gene: TRBD2
v_gene: TRBV10-3
len: 14
j_gene: TRBJ2-1
abundance: -
CDR3aa: CAISQLARHNEQFF
CDR3nt: TGTGCCATCAGCCAACTAGCGCGCCACAATGAGCAGTTCTTC

d_gene: TRBD2
v_gene: TRBV6-5
len: 14
j_gene: TRBJ2-7
abundance: -
CDR3aa: CASSSGTSVYEQYF
CDR3nt: TGTGCCAGCAGCTCCGGGACTAGCGTCTACGAGCAGTACTTC

d_gene: -
v_gene: TRBV27
len: 15
j_gene: TRBJ1-4
abundance: -
CDR3aa: CASSLFGTSNEKLFF
CDR3nt: TGTGCCAGCAGTTTATTTGGGACAAGTAATGAAAAACTGTTTTTT

d_gene: TRBD2
v_gene: TRBV6-1
len: 12
j_gene: TRBJ2-7
abundance: -
CDR3aa: CASRGLVYEQYF
CDR3nt: TGTGCCAGCAGAGGACTAGTATACGAGCAGTACTTC

d_gene: TRBD2
v_gene: TRBV5-4
len: 15
j_gene: TRBJ2-1
abundance: -
CDR3aa: CASSLGLAEPNEQFF
CDR3nt: TGTGCCAGCAGCTTGGGGCTAGCGGAGCCCAATGAGCAGTTCTTC

d_gene: -
v_gene: TRBV6-1
len: 15
j_gene: TRBJ2-3
abundance: -
CDR3aa: CASSVAEGSTDTQYF
CDR3nt: TGTGCCAGCAGTGTTGCCGAAGGCTCCACAGATACGCAGTATTTT

d_gene: TRBD2
v_gene: TRBV6-4
len: 16
j_gene: TRBJ2-1
abundance: -
CDR3aa: CASSVSSSGRYNEQFF
CDR3nt: TGTGCCAGCAGTGTCTCTTCTAGCGGACGCTACAATGAGCAGTTCTTC

d_gene: -
v_gene: TRBV7-9
len: 14
j_gene: TRBJ1-4
abundance: -
CDR3aa: CASSPGQKGEKLFF
CDR3nt: TGTGCCAGCAGCCCTGGACAGAAGGGTGAAAAACTGTTTTTT

d_gene: TRBD2
v_gene: TRBV11-3
len: 16
j_gene: TRBJ2-3
abundance: once
CDR3aa: CASSRGLAGGTDTQYF
CDR3nt: TGTGCCAGCAGCCGGGGACTAGCGGGAGGCACAGATACGCAGTATTTT

d_gene: -
v_gene: TRBV2
len: 11
j_gene: TRBJ1-2
abundance: -
CDR3aa: CASSVRGGYTF
CDR3nt: TGTGCCAGCAGTGTGAGGGGTGGCTACACCTTC

d_gene: -
v_gene: TRBV5-1
len: 13
j_gene: TRBJ2-1
abundance: -
CDR3aa: CASSFVVGNEQFF
CDR3nt: TGCGCCAGCAGCTTTGTTGTAGGCAATGAGCAGTTCTTC

d_gene: -
v_gene: TRBV7-2
len: 15
j_gene: TRBJ2-5
abundance: -
CDR3aa: CASSWEGSVQETQYF
CDR3nt: TGTGCCAGCAGCTGGGAAGGTAGCGTACAAGAGACCCAGTACTTC

d_gene: -
v_gene: TRBV30
len: 11
j_gene: TRBJ2-7
abundance: -
CDR3aa: CAWRDLREQYF
CDR3nt: TGTGCCTGGAGGGATTTGAGGGAGCAGTACTTC

d_gene: -
v_gene: TRBV7-6
len: 15
j_gene: TRBJ2-2
abundance: -
CDR3aa: CASSSSGGLTGELFF
CDR3nt: TGTGCCAGCAGCTCATCTGGGGGTCTCACCGGGGAGCTGTTTTTT

d_gene: -
v_gene: TRBV6-5
len: 13
j_gene: TRBJ1-2
abundance: few
CDR3aa: CAATKGGNYGYTF
CDR3nt: TGTGCCGCCACTAAGGGGGGGAACTATGGCTACACCTTC

d_gene: -
v_gene: TRBV4-3
len: 15
j_gene: TRBJ2-3
abundance: -
CDR3aa: CASSQDFGGTDTQYF
CDR3nt: TGCGCCAGCAGCCAAGACTTCGGCGGTACAGATACGCAGTATTTT

d_gene: TRBD2
v_gene: TRBV27
len: 15
j_gene: TRBJ2-7
abundance: -
CDR3aa: CASRSLGEGSYEQYF
CDR3nt: TGTGCCAGCCGGAGTCTGGGGGAGGGCTCCTACGAGCAGTACTTC

d_gene: TRBD1
v_gene: TRBV5-1
len: 16
j_gene: TRBJ2-3
abundance: -
CDR3aa: CASSIQPGGITDTQYF
CDR3nt: TGCGCCAGCAGCATACAACCAGGGGGCATCACAGATACGCAGTATTTT

d_gene: TRBD1
v_gene: TRBV6-1
len: 14
j_gene: TRBJ1-5
abundance: -
CDR3aa: CASSPQGRDGPQHF
CDR3nt: TGTGCCAGCAGTCCACAGGGGAGGGATGGACCCCAGCATTTT

d_gene: -
v_gene: TRBV12-5
len: 11
j_gene: TRBJ1-2
abundance: -
CDR3aa: CASGGQYGYTF
CDR3nt: TGTGCTAGTGGTGGACAGTATGGCTACACCTTC

d_gene: -
v_gene: TRBV5-1
len: 13
j_gene: TRBJ1-1
abundance: once
CDR3aa: CASSLEQSAEAFF
CDR3nt: TGCGCCAGCAGCTTGGAACAGTCGGCTGAAGCTTTCTTT

d_gene: TRBD1
v_gene: TRBV5-4
len: 14
j_gene: TRBJ2-5
abundance: -
CDR3aa: CASSPGQRQETQYF
CDR3nt: TGTGCCAGCAGCCCGGGACAGAGACAAGAGACCCAGTACTTC

d_gene: TRBD2
v_gene: TRBV7-9
len: 19
j_gene: TRBJ2-3
abundance: -
CDR3aa: CASSLRAASGRLVADTQYF
CDR3nt: TGTGCCAGCAGCTTACGTGCGGCTAGCGGGAGGTTGGTAGCAGATACGCAGTATTTT

d_gene: TRBD2
v_gene: TRBV5-1
len: 15
j_gene: TRBJ2-5
abundance: once
CDR3aa: CASSSGTSGRETQYF
CDR3nt: TGCGCCAGCAGCTCCGGGACTAGCGGGAGAGAGACCCAGTACTTC

d_gene: -
v_gene: TRBV5-1
len: 15
j_gene: TRBJ2-3
abundance: -
CDR3aa: CASSVVIPSTDTQYF
CDR3nt: TGCGCCAGCAGCGTGGTTATACCTAGCACAGATACGCAGTATTTT

d_gene: -
v_gene: TRBV15
len: 15
j_gene: TRBJ2-6
abundance: -
CDR3aa: CATSRRGSGANVLTF
CDR3nt: TGTGCCACCAGCAGACGGGGGTCTGGGGCCAACGTCCTGACTTTC

d_gene: -
v_gene: TRBV2
len: 12
j_gene: TRBJ2-1
abundance: once
CDR3aa: CASSSLTNEQFF
CDR3nt: TGTGCCAGCAGTTCTCTCACTAATGAGCAGTTCTTC

d_gene: TRBD1
v_gene: TRBV10-3
len: 14
j_gene: TRBJ2-1
abundance: -
CDR3aa: CAISPGTDYNEQFF
CDR3nt: TGTGCCATCAGTCCCGGGACAGATTACAATGAGCAGTTCTTC

d_gene: TRBD2
v_gene: TRBV5-1
len: 18
j_gene: TRBJ2-5
abundance: once
CDR3aa: CASNPSGRAGHSQETQYF
CDR3nt: TGCGCCAGCAATCCCAGCGGGAGGGCCGGTCACAGCCAAGAGACCCAGTACTTC

d_gene: -
v_gene: TRBV5-5
len: 15
j_gene: TRBJ1-5
abundance: -
CDR3aa: CASSPWVERNQPQHF
CDR3nt: TGTGCCAGCAGCCCCTGGGTTGAGCGCAATCAGCCCCAGCATTTT

d_gene: -
v_gene: TRBV5-4
len: 15
j_gene: TRBJ2-2
abundance: -
CDR3aa: CASSFRQPNTGELFF
CDR3nt: TGTGCCAGCAGCTTTAGACAGCCTAACACCGGGGAGCTGTTTTTT

d_gene: -
v_gene: TRBV6-1
len: 17
j_gene: TRBJ2-7
abundance: -
CDR3aa: CASSEAAGGLRGYEQYF
CDR3nt: TGTGCCAGCAGTGAAGCGGCCGGGGGGCTTAGGGGCTACGAGCAGTACTTC

d_gene: TRBD1
v_gene: TRBV19
len: 11
j_gene: TRBJ2-4
abundance: -
CDR3aa: CASSLRDSQYF
CDR3nt: TGTGCCAGTAGTCTCCGGGACAGCCAGTACTTC

d_gene: -
v_gene: TRBV2
len: 14
j_gene: TRBJ2-5
abundance: -
CDR3aa: CASSRSLPPETQYF
CDR3nt: TGTGCCAGCAGTCGGTCACTACCCCCGGAGACCCAGTACTTC

d_gene: TRBD1
v_gene: TRBV15
len: 16
j_gene: TRBJ2-7
abundance: -
CDR3aa: CATSKRTGGAGNEQYF
CDR3nt: TGTGCCACCAGCAAAAGGACAGGGGGCGCGGGGAACGAGCAGTACTTC

d_gene: -
v_gene: TRBV4-2
len: 12
j_gene: TRBJ1-2
abundance: -
CDR3aa: CASSQAYYGYTF
CDR3nt: TGTGCCAGCAGCCAAGCTTACTATGGCTACACCTTC

d_gene: -
v_gene: TRBV28
len: 12
j_gene: TRBJ1-2
abundance: -
CDR3aa: CATHGLNYGYTF
CDR3nt: TGTGCCACTCACGGGTTAAACTATGGCTACACCTTC

d_gene: -
v_gene: TRBV28
len: 14
j_gene: TRBJ1-4
abundance: -
CDR3aa: CASSLSTTNEKLFF
CDR3nt: TGTGCCAGCAGTTTGAGTACAACTAATGAAAAACTGTTTTTT

d_gene: TRBD1
v_gene: TRBV7-9
len: 18
j_gene: TRBJ1-4
abundance: -
CDR3aa: CASSSRYSNRGFRKKLFF
CDR3nt: TGTGCCAGCAGCTCCAGATATAGCAACAGGGGATTTAGGAAAAAACTGTTTTTT

d_gene: TRBD1
v_gene: TRBV7-3
len: 13
j_gene: TRBJ1-2
abundance: few
CDR3aa: CAGTDRGYYGYTF
CDR3nt: TGTGCCGGCACGGACAGGGGTTACTATGGCTACACCTTC

d_gene: -
v_gene: TRBV27
len: 14
j_gene: TRBJ1-2
abundance: -
CDR3aa: CASSLLGLGYGYTF
CDR3nt: TGTGCCAGCAGTTTATTAGGTCTCGGCTATGGCTACACCTTC